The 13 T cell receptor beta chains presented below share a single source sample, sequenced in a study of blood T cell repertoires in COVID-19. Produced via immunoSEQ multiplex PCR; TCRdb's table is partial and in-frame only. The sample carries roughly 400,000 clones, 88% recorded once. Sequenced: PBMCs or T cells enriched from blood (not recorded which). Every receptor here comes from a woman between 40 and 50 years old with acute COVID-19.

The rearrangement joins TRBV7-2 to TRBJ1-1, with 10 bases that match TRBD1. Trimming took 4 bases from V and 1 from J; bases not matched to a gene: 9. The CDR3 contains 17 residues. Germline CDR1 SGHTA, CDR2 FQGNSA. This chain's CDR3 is CASSSTGGGIPNTEAFF. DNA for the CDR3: TGTGCCAGCAGCTCGACAGGGGGCGGAATACCGAACACTGAAGCTTTCTTT. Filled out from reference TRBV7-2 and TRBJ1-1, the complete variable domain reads GAGVSQSPSNKVTEKGKDVELRCDPISGHTALYWYRQSLGQGLEFLIYFQGNSAPDKSGLPSDRFSAERTGGSVSTLTIQRTQQEDSAVYLCASSSTGGGIPNTEAFFGQGTRLTVV.

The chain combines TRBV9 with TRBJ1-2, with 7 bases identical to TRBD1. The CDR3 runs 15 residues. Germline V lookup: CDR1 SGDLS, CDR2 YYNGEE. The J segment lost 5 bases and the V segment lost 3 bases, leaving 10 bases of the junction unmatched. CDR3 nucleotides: TGTGCCAGCAGCGCTACAGGGGCTTCGCAGTATGGCTACACCTTC. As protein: CASSATGASQYGYTF.

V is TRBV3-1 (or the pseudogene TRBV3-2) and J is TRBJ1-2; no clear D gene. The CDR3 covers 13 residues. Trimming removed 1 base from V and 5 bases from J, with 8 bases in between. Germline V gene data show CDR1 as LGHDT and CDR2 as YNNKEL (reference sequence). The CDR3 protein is CASSQGTRYGYTF. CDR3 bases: TGTGCCAGCAGCCAAGGAACAAGATATGGCTACACCTTC.

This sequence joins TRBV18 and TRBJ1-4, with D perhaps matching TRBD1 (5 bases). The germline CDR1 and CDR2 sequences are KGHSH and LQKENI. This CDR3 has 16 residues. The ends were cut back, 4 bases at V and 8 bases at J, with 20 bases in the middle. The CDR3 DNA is TGTGCCAGCTCACGATACACAGGAACAGGTGAAGAAAAACTGTTTTTT. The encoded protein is CASSRYTGTGEEKLFF.

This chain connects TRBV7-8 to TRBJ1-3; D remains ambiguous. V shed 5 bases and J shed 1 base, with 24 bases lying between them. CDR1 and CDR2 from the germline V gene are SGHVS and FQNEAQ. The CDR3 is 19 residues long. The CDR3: CASSAIYISFAGSGNTIYF. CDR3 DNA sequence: TGTGCCAGCAGCGCCATTTATATCAGTTTCGCGGGATCTGGAAACACCATATATTTT.

The CDR3 DNA reads TGTGCCAGCAGTAGACAGGGGCCGGGGTCTGGAAACACCATATATTTT. This codes for CASSRQGPGSGNTIYF. The chain links TRBV2 to TRBJ1-3; 8 bases are shared with TRBD1. The J segment lost 1 base and the V segment lost 5 bases, leaving 7 bases of the junction unmatched. This CDR3 comprises 16 residues. CDR1 is SNHLY, CDR2 FYNNEI, per germline.

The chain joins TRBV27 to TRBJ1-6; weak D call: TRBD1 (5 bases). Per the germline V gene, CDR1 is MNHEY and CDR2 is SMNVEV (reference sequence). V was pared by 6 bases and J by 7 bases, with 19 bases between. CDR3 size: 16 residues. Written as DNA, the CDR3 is TGTGCCAGCAGCCAACTTTCAGGGATAAACAATTCACCCCTCCACTTT. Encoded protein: CASSQLSGINNSPLHF.

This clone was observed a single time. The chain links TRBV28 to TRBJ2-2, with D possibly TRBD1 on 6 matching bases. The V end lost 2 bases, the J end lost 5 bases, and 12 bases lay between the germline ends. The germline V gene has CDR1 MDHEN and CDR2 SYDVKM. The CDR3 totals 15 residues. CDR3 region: CASSLRQGWTGELFF. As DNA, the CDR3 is TGTGCCAGCAGTTTAAGGCAGGGGTGGACCGGGGAGCTGTTTTTT.

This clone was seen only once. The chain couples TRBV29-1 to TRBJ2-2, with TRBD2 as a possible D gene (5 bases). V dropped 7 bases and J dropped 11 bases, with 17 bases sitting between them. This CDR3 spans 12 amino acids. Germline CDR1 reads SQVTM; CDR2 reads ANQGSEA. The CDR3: CSAEGRVDELFF. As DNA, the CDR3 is TGCAGCGCCGAGGGTCGCGTCGATGAGCTGTTTTTT.

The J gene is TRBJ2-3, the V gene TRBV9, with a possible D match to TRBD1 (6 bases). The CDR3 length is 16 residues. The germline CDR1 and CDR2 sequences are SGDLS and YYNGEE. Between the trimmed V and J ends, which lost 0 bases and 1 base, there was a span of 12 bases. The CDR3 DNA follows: TGTGCCAGCAGCGTAGGAGGGCAGGGGCGCACAGATACGCAGTATTTT. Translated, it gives CASSVGGQGRTDTQYF.

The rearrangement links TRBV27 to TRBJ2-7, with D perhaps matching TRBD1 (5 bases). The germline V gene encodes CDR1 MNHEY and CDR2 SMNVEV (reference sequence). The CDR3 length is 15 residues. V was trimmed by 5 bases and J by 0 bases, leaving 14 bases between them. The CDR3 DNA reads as TGTGCCAGCAGTACCAGGGCCAAGGGCTCCTACGAGCAGTACTTC. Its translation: CASSTRAKGSYEQYF.

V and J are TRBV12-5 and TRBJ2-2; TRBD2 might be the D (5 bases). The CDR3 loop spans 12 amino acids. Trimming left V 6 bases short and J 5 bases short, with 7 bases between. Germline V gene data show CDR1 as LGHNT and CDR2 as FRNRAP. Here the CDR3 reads CASGRGTGELFF. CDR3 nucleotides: TGTGCTAGTGGACGGGGAACCGGGGAGCTGTTTTTT.

The CDR3: CASSLRSWAREGDTQYF. In DNA form, the CDR3 reads TGTGCCAGCAGTTTAAGGTCTTGGGCCAGGGAGGGAGATACGCAGTATTTT. This chain uses TRBV28 with TRBJ2-3, with 7 bases lining up with TRBD2. V gave up 2 bases and J gave up 5 bases; unmatched junction bases: 13. The CDR3 contains 17 residues. Germline V gene lookup returns CDR1 MDHEN and CDR2 SYDVKM. Full variable domain (outside the CDR3, taken from reference TRBV28 and TRBJ2-3): DVKVTQSSRYLVKRTGEKVFLECVQDMDHENMFWYRQDPGLGLRLIYFSYDVKMKEKGDIPEGYSVSREKKERFSLILESASTNQTSMYLCASSLRSWAREGDTQYFGPGTRLTVL.